This T cell receptor (beta chain) was obtained from a study of shared clonotypes between healthy human individuals. In the study overall: A donor's plate count was three for CD4 naive and three for CD4 memory; CD8 naive had two and CD8 memory one. The study, taken as a whole, reports: Between four donors, naive CD4 clonotypes were shared at a level of about 5.3%.

V was cut by 1 base and J by 9 bases, with 13 bases left in between. The V gene's germline CDR1 is SGHAT and CDR2 FQNNGV. The CDR3 consists of 14 residues. Here immunoSEQ multiplex PCR was the method, and the copy in TCRdb shows in-frame clones only, minus some. Of around 1.4 million clones in the sample, 98% are singletons; the top ten hold under 0.45%. The donors, healthy adults who were HIV-negative, had experienced no recent acute infections or vaccinations. The investigators split CD4+ cells into a CD45RA+ naive subset and a CD45RA-negative memory subset. A remark on this clone: Its cognate antigen is unknown.

Sequencing used naive CD4+ T cells sorted from blood. Subset given: CD45RA+ positively selected. The gene calls are TRBV11-2 and TRBJ2-1, with D possibly being TRBD1 (7 bases). The sequence derives from a man younger than 45 in good health. The CDR3: CASSLGSQGGEQFF. CDR3 nucleotide sequence: TGTGCCAGCAGCTTAGGGTCCCAGGGGGGTGAGCAGTTCTTC.